The source of this T cell receptor (beta chain) is a study of cytomegalovirus exposure and HLA in healthy donors. Amplification used 60 Vbeta primers and 13 Jbeta primers. Sequencing was performed with immunoSEQ multiplex PCR; in TCRdb, only in-frame clones are kept and a portion is missing. The sample has about 190,000 clones, roughly four fifths seen once; the top ten hold about 3%. About this clone: A read error may produce the germline difference seen at one junction end.

CDR3 size: 16 residues. Germline V gene sequence: CDR1 SSHAT, CDR2 FNYEAQ (reference sequence). V is TRBV7-7 and J is TRBJ2-1; TRBD1 might be the D (5 bases). The sequenced sample was PBMCs. This receptor was taken from a woman aged 25 to 39 in good health and CMV-seropositive. As DNA, the CDR3 is TGTGCTAGCAGCGCCAAAGGGGCAGCTACGTACAATGAGCAGTTCTTC. Protein sequence: CASSAKGAATYNEQFF.